These 5 T cell receptor beta chains were sequenced from one sample in a study of regulatory T cells in long-lasting Graves disease. CDR3 regions were amplified by Arm-PCR using iRepertoire HTBI primers to build TCR beta libraries. A single record per CDR3 protein comes from TCRdb applying MiXCR to the multiplex PCR reads. The sample lists a few hundred thousand distinct CDR3 sequences, less than 30% occurring once. The time point denotes: persistent/refractory GD, antithyroid drugs over 5 years with positive TRAb. RNA isolated from PBMCs was used to make the TCR library. The sample consisted of peripheral blood mononuclear cells (PBMCs), taken when the disease was refractory, from a patient treated with antithyroid drugs. These receptors came from a woman aged 40 to 50 with Graves disease.

Comments on this clonotype: Only one base separates this from a far larger clonotype, so it likely reflects a read error. The chain recombines TRBV6-1 with TRBJ1-2, with 8 bases matching TRBD1. CDR1 and CDR2 (germline): MNHNS, SASEGT. The CDR3 has 17 amino acids. The chain's CDR3 is CACSYPTTRGHGYGYTF. In DNA, the CDR3 is TGTGCCTGCAGTTACCCCACCACCAGGGGGCACGGCTATGGCTACACCTTC.

This clonotype showed up many times. V usage is TRBV12-3 or TRBV12-4 and J usage is TRBJ1-1, with 8 bases lining up with TRBD1. The CDR3 is 14 residues long. V was clipped by 6 bases and J by 5 bases; unmatched bases: 8. DNA for the CDR3: TGTGCCAGCAGGCAAGGGACAGGCCGGACTGAAGCTTTCTTT. Translated: CASRQGTGRTEAFF.

This clonotype was picked up many times. The V and J genes are TRBV2 and TRBJ2-2, with 9 bases that match TRBD1. The CDR3 contains 13 residues. V lost 6 bases, J lost 7 bases, and 3 bases stayed unmatched. Germline V gene data show CDR1 as SNHLY and CDR2 as FYNNEI. The CDR3: CASRGTGYGELFF. The CDR3 DNA reads TGTGCCAGCAGAGGGACAGGGTACGGGGAGCTGTTTTTT.

This clonotype was counted only a few times. DNA for the CDR3: TGCAGCGTTGGCTCGGGAGACGAGCAGTACTTC. Residues: CSVGSGDEQYF. The J gene is TRBJ2-7, the V gene TRBV29-1; tentative D call: TRBD2 (6 bases). The germline V gene has CDR1 SQVTM and CDR2 ANQGSEA. Trimming shortened V by 4 bases and J by 5 bases, and 9 bases separated the two germline ends. The CDR3 consists of 11 residues.

This clonotype was observed many times. V is TRBV7-8 and J is TRBJ1-2; TRBD1 might be the D (5 bases). Germline V gives CDR1 SGHVS, CDR2 FQNEAQ. The germline V and J ends were trimmed by 4 bases and 5 bases, with 20 bases remaining between them. The CDR3 totals 16 residues. CDR3 in DNA: TGTGCCAGCAGCTGGGCCCCTCCAGGGAGCGGTTATGGCTACACCTTC. It encodes CASSWAPPGSGYGYTF.